Below are 30 T cell receptor beta chains sequenced from a single sample in a study of T cells in women clearing cervical HPV infection. Produced via immunoSEQ multiplex PCR; TCRdb's table is partial and in-frame only. This sample's table reports some 31,000 clones. The specimen was blood buffy coat. The receptors here all came from a woman aged 18 to 75 with a cervical HPV16 infection that either progressed to CIN3+ or cleared (not recorded which).

This chain's CDR3 is CASSIDLPRGNEQFF. Incomplete CDR3 DNA: TGTGCCAGTAGTATAGATCTGCCCCGCGGCAATGAG. V gene TRBV19 combines with J gene TRBJ2-1; the D is unclear. The DNA ends 3 residues before the CDR3 does, and the rest of the CDR3 is filled in from the germline J gene. CDR3 length: 15 residues. Trimming pared 0 bases from V and 6 bases from J, leaving 12 bases between. Germline-derived CDR1 and CDR2 are LNHDA and SQIVND (reference sequence).

The CDR3 loop is CASSEDPYDSPLFF. The CDR3 DNA, read in part, is TGTGCCAGCAGTGAAGACCCCTATGATTCACCG. The J gene is TRBJ2-2, the V gene TRBV6-1; D is unclear. The CDR3 is cut off 3 residues early in the read; its end comes from the germline J gene. The CDR3 has 14 amino acids. In germline, CDR1 is MNHNS, CDR2 SASEGT.

To note about this clone: The read terminates 3 residues ahead of where the CDR3 ends, so the germline J gene completes it. In the same sample, other DNA sequences code for this CDR3. This chain connects TRBV7-3 to TRBJ2-2; 8 positions agree with TRBD1. With 5 bases clipped from V and 1 base from J, the junction kept 3 bases outside the gene matches. The CDR3 has 15 amino acids. Germline V gene data show CDR1 as SGHTA and CDR2 as FQGTGA. The CDR3 bases that were read are TGTGCCAGCAGCCCAGGGACAGGGAACACCGGGGAG. Residues: CASSPGTGNTGE. In full, the CDR3 is CASSPGTGNTGELFF. Full variable domain (missing parts from reference TRBV7-3 and TRBJ2-2): GAGVSQTPSNKVTEKGKYVELRCDPISGHTALYWYRQSLGQGPEFLIYFQGTGAADDSGLPNDRFFAVRPEGSVSTLKIQRTERGDSAVYLCASSPGTGNTGELFFGEGSRLTVL.

About this clone: The CDR3 extends 3 residues past the end of the read, so its final part is completed from the germline J gene. The chain recombines TRBV19 with TRBJ2-1; D is perhaps TRBD2 (5 bases). Germline lookup yields CDR1 LNHDA and CDR2 SQIVND (reference sequence). The V gene lost 10 bases and the J gene lost 4 bases, with 14 bases spanning the gap. The CDR3 contains 13 residues. Here the CDR3 reads CATRKTNYNEQFF. The sequenced CDR3 bases are TGTGCCACCCGCAAGACTAATTACAATGAG.

For this clone: The observed sequence ends 3 residues before the CDR3 terminus, with the missing tail filled in from the germline J gene. The rearrangement joins TRBV30 to TRBJ2-2; TRBD1 might be the D (5 bases). This CDR3 contains 15 residues. V lost 1 base, J lost 8 bases, and 17 bases lay in between. Germline assignment: CDR1 GTSNPN and CDR2 SVGIG (reference sequence). The CDR3 loop is CAWSEKRTPAGELFF. The DNA read from the CDR3 is TGTGCCTGGAGTGAAAAACGGACACCCGCTGGGGAG.

Regarding this clone: The read terminates 3 residues before the CDR3 end, so the remaining end is supplied by the germline J gene. The chain joins TRBV7-6 to TRBJ1-6; D not certain. The CDR3 consists of 15 residues. The V gene lost 5 bases and the J gene lost 4 bases, with 12 bases spanning the gap. Germline V gene sequence: CDR1 SGHVS, CDR2 FNYEAQ. CDR3 sequence reads: CASSPNDNYNSPLHF. CDR3 bases read: TGTGCCAGCAGCCCAAACGACAATTATAATTCACCC.

With regard to this clone: Coverage ceases 3 residues before the CDR3 finishes, and the germline J gene fills in the end. The rearrangement uses TRBV18 and TRBJ1-2; maybe TRBD1 (5 bases). Germline values: CDR1 KGHSH, CDR2 LQKENI. This CDR3 spans 16 amino acids. CDR3 DNA (partial): TGTGCCAGCTCACCACAGGGGACTCCCCGCACAGATACC. It yields the protein CASSPQGTPRTDT. The CDR3 as a whole reads CASSPQGTPRTDTYTF.

Comments on this clone: Its ends do not fully match the called genes, so a read error is possible. Coverage ceases 3 residues before the CDR3 finishes, and the germline J gene fills in the end. This same CDR3 is encoded by further DNA sequences in the sample. This rearrangement joins TRBV19 to TRBJ1-3, with D maybe TRBD1 (6 bases). Germline V gene data show CDR1 as LNHDA and CDR2 as SQIVND (reference sequence). The CDR3 is made up of 19 amino acids. This CDR3 reads CASSNPQGLLPTSGNTIYF. The sequenced CDR3 bases are TGTGCCAGTAGTAACCCACAGGGTCTTCTGCCTACCTCTGGAAACACA.

About this clone: The DNA ends 3 residues before the CDR3 does, and the rest of the CDR3 is filled in from the germline J gene. This rearrangement joins TRBV12-3 or TRBV12-4 to TRBJ1-5, with D possibly matching TRBD1 (5 bases). The length of the CDR3 is 14 residues. Trimming took 4 bases from V and 9 from J, leaving 16 bases between them. CDR3: CASSSPGPGGPQHF. The sequenced CDR3 bases are TGTGCCAGCAGTTCCCCGGGGCCGGGGGGGCCC.

Turning to this clone: The read falls 3 residues short of the CDR3 end, and the missing part is taken from the germline J gene. The chain joins TRBV14 to TRBJ2-1, with 8 positions matching TRBD2. V shed 3 bases, J shed 0 bases, and the junction held 13 bases outside the gene matches. The CDR3 totals 19 residues. Germline V lookup: CDR1 SGHDN, CDR2 FVKESK. This CDR3 is CASSHFLAGGGSSYNEQFF. CDR3 DNA, as far as it was read: TGTGCCAGCAGCCACTTCCTAGCGGGTGGTGGAAGCTCCTACAATGAG.

About this clone: The read stops 3 residues short of the end of the CDR3; the missing end is completed from the germline J gene. The V gene is TRBV14, the J gene TRBJ2-2; 7 bases align to TRBD1. This CDR3 has 14 amino acids. Germline CDR1 SGHDN, CDR2 FVKESK. The CDR3 DNA, read in part, is TGTGCCAGCAGTCAAACAGGGGCAGGCGAAAAG. This translates into CASSQTGAGEK. The CDR3, in full, reads CASSQTGAGEKLFF.

Note on this clone: The read ends 3 residues before the CDR3 terminus; that terminus is restored from the germline J gene. Within the sample, other DNA sequences also encode this same CDR3. The chain joins TRBV7-6 to TRBJ1-3; unclear D gene. The CDR3 totals 14 residues. V gave up 5 bases and J gave up 0 bases, with 8 bases separating them. CDR1 and CDR2 (germline): SGHVS, FNYEAQ. The sequenced part of the CDR3 DNA is TGTGCCAGCAGCCGGTCAGGCTCTGGAAACACC. Translation: CASSRSGSGNT. The entire CDR3 sequence reads CASSRSGSGNTIYF.

As regards this clone: The read finishes 3 residues shy of the CDR3 end, and the germline J gene is used to complete it. The chain combines TRBV7-2 with TRBJ1-1, with D possibly being TRBD1 (6 bases). The germline V and J ends were trimmed by 5 bases and 0 bases, with 13 bases remaining between them. There are 15 residues in the CDR3. Germline V lookup: CDR1 SGHTA, CDR2 FQGNSA. The CDR3 region is CASSVNRVMNTEAFF. The DNA read from the CDR3 is TGTGCCAGCAGCGTAAACAGGGTCATGAACACTGAA. The full variable domain, with the rest looked up from reference TRBV7-2 and TRBJ1-1, is GAGVSQSPSNKVTEKGKDVELRCDPISGHTALYWYRQSLGQGLEFLIYFQGNSAPDKSGLPSDRFSAERTGGSVSTLTIQRTQQEDSAVYLCASSVNRVMNTEAFFGQGTRLTVV.

A remark on this clone: The read comes to an end 3 residues before the CDR3 does, leaving the germline J gene to fill in the end. The rearrangement links TRBV18 to TRBJ1-2; unclear D gene. CDR1 and CDR2 from the germline V gene are KGHSH and LQKENI. V was clipped by 3 bases and J by 7 bases, with 12 bases between them. The CDR3 is 13 amino acids. Incomplete CDR3 DNA: TGTGCCAGCTCACCTGAGGTTCGAATTGGC. Its protein product is CASSPEVRIG. The whole CDR3 region reads CASSPEVRIGYTF. The entire variable domain, with the rest obtained from reference TRBV18 and TRBJ1-2, is as follows: NAGVMQNPRHLVRRRGQEARLRCSPMKGHSHVYWYRQLPEEGLKFMVYLQKENIIDESGMPKERFSAEFPKEGPSILRIQQVVRGDSAAYFCASSPEVRIGYTFGSGTRLTVV.

The CDR3 spells CASSMGTSGQNEQFF. The part of the CDR3 DNA that was read is TGTGCCAGTAGTATGGGGACTAGCGGGCAAAATGAG. The rearrangement links TRBV19 to TRBJ2-1; 12 bases map to TRBD2. The sequence runs out 3 residues before the end of the CDR3; the remainder is reconstructed from the germline J gene. Trimming cost V 3 bases and J 7 bases; bases outside gene matches: 4. Germline V gene sequence: CDR1 LNHDA, CDR2 SQIVND (reference sequence). This CDR3 contains 15 residues.

About this clone itself: Read coverage stops 3 residues before the CDR3 terminus; the germline J gene supplies the remainder. This rearrangement joins TRBV18 to TRBJ1-1, with D tentatively TRBD1 (5 bases). V shed 3 bases and J shed 1 base, with 15 bases lying between them. Germline CDR1 and CDR2: KGHSH and LQKENI. The CDR3 has 16 residues. The CDR3 loop reads CASSPQNQGRNTEAFF. The part of the CDR3 DNA that was read is TGTGCCAGCTCACCTCAAAACCAGGGTCGGAACACTGAA.

A word on this clone: The CDR3 end lies 3 residues beyond the end of the read and is filled in from the germline J gene. This CDR3 is also generated by other DNA sequences in the sample. V usage is TRBV2 and J usage is TRBJ2-4; 9 bases are a match to TRBD1. The ends lost 5 bases at V and 5 bases at J; junction bases unmatched: 4. The CDR3 runs 14 residues. Germline CDR1 and CDR2: SNHLY and FYNNEI. The CDR3 here is CASSPQGAENIQYF. The CDR3 DNA, read in part, is TGTGCCAGCAGTCCACAGGGGGCTGAAAACATT.

As concerns this clone: The sequenced fragment ends 3 residues before the CDR3 boundary, so the rest is inferred from the germline J gene. This sequence joins TRBV7-2 and TRBJ1-2; 8 nucleotides match TRBD1. With V trimmed by 1 base and J by 5 bases, 3 bases remained unmatched. Germline-derived CDR1 and CDR2 are SGHTA and FQGNSA. The CDR3 length is 14 residues. Incomplete CDR3 DNA: TGTGCCAGCAGCTTAGGGGACAGGTCGTATGGC. Protein sequence: CASSLGDRSYG. The entire CDR3 protein is CASSLGDRSYGYTF.

On this clone: From the germline J gene comes the end of the CDR3, since the read stops 3 residues before it. The V call is TRBV4-1, the J call TRBJ1-4; D is unclear. Germline V lookup: CDR1 MGHRA, CDR2 YSYEKL. V was pared by 1 base and J by 7 bases, with 7 bases between. This CDR3 has 13 amino acids. The CDR3 spells CASSQVLREKLFF. The DNA read from the CDR3 is TGCGCCAGCAGCCAAGTCCTTCGTGAAAAA.

In regard to this clone: The CDR3 end falls 3 residues outside the read, so it is completed with the germline J gene. The genes are TRBV30 and TRBJ1-1; the D is unclear. The length of the CDR3 is 14 residues. Germline V gene sequence: CDR1 GTSNPN, CDR2 SVGIG (reference sequence). The V end lost 4 bases, the J end lost 4 bases, and 16 bases lay between the germline ends. Incomplete CDR3 DNA: TGTGCCTGGAACTCCGGGGTGCGAAGCACTGAA. It yields the protein CAWNSGVRSTE. The CDR3 as a whole reads CAWNSGVRSTEAFF.

The DNA read from the CDR3 is TGCGCCAGCAGCTTGGAGGGCAGGGCAGCTGAAAAA. Translating gives CASSLEGRAAEK. The entire CDR3 reads CASSLEGRAAEKLFF. This chain uses TRBV5-1 with TRBJ1-4; TRBD1 is a possible D gene (5 bases). The read is 3 residues too short to cover the CDR3 end, so that end is filled in from the germline J gene. CDR1 is SGHRS, CDR2 YFSETQ, per germline. The ends were cut back, 0 bases at V and 7 bases at J, with 13 bases in the middle. CDR3 length: 15 residues. Supplemented by reference TRBV5-1 and TRBJ1-4, the full variable domain reads KAGVTQTPRYLIKTRGQQVTLSCSPISGHRSVSWYQQTPGQGLQFLFEYFSETQRNKGNFPGRFSGRQFSNSRSEMNVSTLELGDSALYLCASSLEGRAAEKLFFGSGTQLSVL.

Concerning this clone: The read finishes 3 residues shy of the CDR3 end, and the germline J gene is used to complete it. At the DNA level, this CDR3 is encoded by other sequences in the same sample as well. V gene TRBV7-2 combines with J gene TRBJ1-2, with 7 positions matching TRBD1. CDR1 is SGHTA, CDR2 FQGNSA, per germline. The CDR3 covers 13 residues. The junction had 6 bases not matched to a gene; V was cut back by 5 bases and J by 6 bases. CDR3 DNA (partial): TGTGCCAGCAGCCCTTACAGGGGAAATGGC. As protein: CASSPYRGNG. In full, the CDR3 reads CASSPYRGNGYTF.

Of note for this clone: With the read ending 3 residues before the CDR3 end, the germline J gene is used to fill in that end. The chain is built from TRBV13 and TRBJ2-3; maybe TRBD2 (6 bases). V was pared by 0 bases and J by 1 base, with 8 bases between. Germline values: CDR1 PRHDT, CDR2 FYEKMQ (reference sequence). CDR3 length: 15 amino acids. CDR3 sequence: CASSLGLARTDTQYF. The DNA read from the CDR3 is TGTGCCAGCAGCTTAGGGCTAGCGCGCACAGATACG.

Of note for this clone: The CDR3 is cut off 3 residues early in the read; its end comes from the germline J gene. The chain uses TRBV9 and TRBJ2-5, with a weak D call TRBD2 (5 bases). This CDR3 is built from 15 residues. V was clipped by 0 bases and J by 4 bases, with 13 bases between them. CDR1 is SGDLS, CDR2 YYNGEE, per germline. CDR3 DNA (partial): TGTGCCAGCAGCGTAGCTAGCCTGGCTCGAGAGACC. Translating it yields CASSVASLARET. The full-length CDR3 reads as CASSVASLARETQYF.

As concerns this clone: The read terminates 3 residues before the CDR3 end, so the remaining end is supplied by the germline J gene. V is TRBV2 and J is TRBJ1-6; TRBD1 is a possible D gene (5 bases). The CDR3 sequence is 15 residues long. V was shortened by 4 bases and J by 7 bases, with 14 bases between the two germline ends. CDR1 is SNHLY and CDR2 is FYNNEI in the germline V gene. CDR3 DNA (partial): TGTGCCAGCAGTGGGGCAGGGAACGAGAATTCACCC. Translated: CASSGAGNENSP. The CDR3 in full is CASSGAGNENSPLHF.

Remarks on this clone: Read coverage stops 3 residues before the CDR3 terminus; the germline J gene supplies the remainder. The chain combines TRBV29-1 with TRBJ1-1; D gene ambiguous. The CDR3 extends over 15 amino acids. The V and J ends lost 4 bases and 1 base respectively, with 16 bases between them. Germline CDR1 SQVTM, CDR2 ANQGSEA. Partial CDR3 DNA: TGCAGCGTTGCCAACTGGACTGCTAAGAACACTGAA. Its protein is CSVANWTAKNTE. From start to end, the CDR3 is CSVANWTAKNTEAFF. Drawing the rest from reference TRBV29-1 and TRBJ1-1, the complete variable domain is SAVISQKPSRDICQRGTSLTIQCQVDSQVTMMFWYRQQPGQSLTLIATANQGSEATYESGFVIDKFPISRPNLTFSTLTVSNMSPEDSSIYLCSVANWTAKNTEAFFGQGTRLTVV.

Of note for this clone: Sequencing ends 3 residues short of the CDR3 end; the germline J gene provides the rest. The V gene is TRBV20-1, the J gene TRBJ1-2; weak D call: TRBD1 (6 bases). The germline CDR1 and CDR2 sequences are DFQATT and SNEGSKA (reference sequence). The CDR3 totals 16 residues. The part of the CDR3 DNA that was read is TGCAGTGCTAGACAAAGTGGGGGGGCGCCAATCGAGGGC. Translated: CSARQSGGAPIEG. The whole CDR3 reads CSARQSGGAPIEGYTF.

Details on this clone: The CDR3 end falls 3 residues outside the read, so it is completed with the germline J gene. The J gene is TRBJ1-2, the V gene TRBV30; D unresolved. This CDR3 contains 12 residues. The V gene's germline CDR1 is GTSNPN and CDR2 SVGIG (reference sequence). The covered CDR3 bases are TGTGCCTGGAGCGGTATAGGGCTCGAC. Amino acids: CAWSGIGLD. The entire CDR3 is CAWSGIGLDYTF.

As to this clone: The CDR3 end is not reached by the read, which stops 3 residues before it; the germline J gene fills it in. The V call is TRBV5-1, the J call TRBJ1-1; 7 bases are a match to TRBD1. V trimming: 4 bases; J trimming: 1 base; junction bases outside the gene matches: 4. The CDR3 length is 14 residues. The germline V gene encodes CDR1 SGHRS and CDR2 YFSETQ. The DNA read from the CDR3 is TGCGCCAGCAGCACGGGACAGCCGAACACTGAA. Amino acids: CASSTGQPNTE. In full, the CDR3 is CASSTGQPNTEAFF.

As regards this clone: The read ends 3 residues before the CDR3 terminus; that terminus is restored from the germline J gene. The gene calls are TRBV19 and TRBJ2-3; a possible D gene is TRBD2 (6 bases). CDR1 LNHDA and CDR2 SQIVND come from the germline V gene (reference sequence). The ends were cut back, 5 bases at V and 1 base at J, with 16 bases in the middle. The CDR3 sequence is 16 residues long. CDR3 loop: CASSELEGHRTDTQYF. The CDR3 bases that were read are TGTGCCAGTAGTGAATTGGAGGGGCACCGCACAGATACG.